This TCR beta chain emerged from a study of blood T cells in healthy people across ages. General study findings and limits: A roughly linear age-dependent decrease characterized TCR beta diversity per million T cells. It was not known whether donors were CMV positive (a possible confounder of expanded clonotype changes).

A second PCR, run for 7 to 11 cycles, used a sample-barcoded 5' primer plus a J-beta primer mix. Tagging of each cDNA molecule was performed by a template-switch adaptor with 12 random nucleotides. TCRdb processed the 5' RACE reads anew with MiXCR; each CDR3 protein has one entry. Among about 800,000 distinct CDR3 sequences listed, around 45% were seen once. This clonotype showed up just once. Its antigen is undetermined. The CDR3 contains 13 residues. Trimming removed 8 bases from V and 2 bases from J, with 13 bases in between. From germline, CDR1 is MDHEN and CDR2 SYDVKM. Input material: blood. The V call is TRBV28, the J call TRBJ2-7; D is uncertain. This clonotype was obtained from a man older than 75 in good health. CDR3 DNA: TGTGCCAGCCAACGACCCTCCACCTACGAGCAGTACTTC. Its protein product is CASQRPSTYEQYF.